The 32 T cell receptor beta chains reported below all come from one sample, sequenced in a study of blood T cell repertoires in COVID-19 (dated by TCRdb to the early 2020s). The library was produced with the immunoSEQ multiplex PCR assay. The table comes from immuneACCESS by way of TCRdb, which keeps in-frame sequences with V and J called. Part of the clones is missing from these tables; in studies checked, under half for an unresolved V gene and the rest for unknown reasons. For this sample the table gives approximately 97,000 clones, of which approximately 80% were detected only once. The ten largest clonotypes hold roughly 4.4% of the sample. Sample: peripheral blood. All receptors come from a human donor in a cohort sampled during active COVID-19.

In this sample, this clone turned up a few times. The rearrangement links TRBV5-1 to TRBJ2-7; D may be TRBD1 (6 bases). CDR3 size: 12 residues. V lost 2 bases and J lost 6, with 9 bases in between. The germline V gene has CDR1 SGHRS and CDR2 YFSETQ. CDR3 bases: TGCGCCAGCAGCTTTCAGGGGCTCGAGCAGTACTTC. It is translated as CASSFQGLEQYF.

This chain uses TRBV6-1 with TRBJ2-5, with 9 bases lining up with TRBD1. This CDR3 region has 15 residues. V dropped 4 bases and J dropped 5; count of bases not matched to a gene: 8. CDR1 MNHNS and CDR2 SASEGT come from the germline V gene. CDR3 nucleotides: TGTGCCAGCAGTGGAGCGGGACAGGGTTGGGAGACCCAGTACTTC. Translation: CASSGAGQGWETQYF.

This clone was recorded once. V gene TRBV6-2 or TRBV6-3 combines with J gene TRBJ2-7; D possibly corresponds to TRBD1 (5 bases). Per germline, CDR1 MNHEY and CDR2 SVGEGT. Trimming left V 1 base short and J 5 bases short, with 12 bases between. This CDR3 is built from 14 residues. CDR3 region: CASSYLPRENEQYF. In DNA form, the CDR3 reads TGTGCCAGCAGTTACTTACCCAGGGAAAACGAGCAGTACTTC.

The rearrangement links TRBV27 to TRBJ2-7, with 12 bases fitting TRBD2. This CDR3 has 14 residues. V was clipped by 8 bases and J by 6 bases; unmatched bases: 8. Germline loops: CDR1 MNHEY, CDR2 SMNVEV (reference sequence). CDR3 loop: CASWRLAGVGEQYF. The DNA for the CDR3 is TGTGCCAGCTGGAGACTAGCGGGGGTAGGCGAGCAGTACTTC.

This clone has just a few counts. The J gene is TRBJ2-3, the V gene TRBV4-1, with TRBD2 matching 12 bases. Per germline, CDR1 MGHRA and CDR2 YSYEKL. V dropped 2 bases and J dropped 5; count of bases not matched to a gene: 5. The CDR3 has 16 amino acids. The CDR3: CASSQLAGGLGDTQYF. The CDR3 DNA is TGCGCCAGCAGCCAACTAGCGGGGGGGCTCGGAGATACGCAGTATTTT.

This chain's CDR3 is CASSQNAGGGGYTF. The CDR3 coding sequence is TGTGCCAGCAGCCAAAACGCAGGGGGAGGAGGCTACACCTTC. The J gene is TRBJ1-2, the V gene TRBV3-1 (or the pseudogene TRBV3-2); 7 nucleotides align to TRBD1. The CDR3 contains 14 residues. V was clipped by 2 bases and J by 8 bases; unmatched bases: 8. Germline V gene sequence: CDR1 LGHDT, CDR2 YNNKEL (reference sequence).

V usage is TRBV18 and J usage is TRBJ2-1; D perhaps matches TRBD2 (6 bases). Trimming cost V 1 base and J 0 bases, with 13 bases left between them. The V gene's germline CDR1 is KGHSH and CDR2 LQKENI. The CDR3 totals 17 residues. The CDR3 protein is CASSPRFRGSSYNEQFF. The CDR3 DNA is TGTGCCAGCTCACCACGCTTTCGGGGGAGCTCCTACAATGAGCAGTTCTTC.

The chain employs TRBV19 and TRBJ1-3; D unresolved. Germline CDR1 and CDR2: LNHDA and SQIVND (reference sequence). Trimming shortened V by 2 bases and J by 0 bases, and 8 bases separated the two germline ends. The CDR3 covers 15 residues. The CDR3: CASSIYSPSGNTIYF. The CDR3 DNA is TGTGCCAGTAGTATATACAGTCCCTCTGGAAACACCATATATTTT.

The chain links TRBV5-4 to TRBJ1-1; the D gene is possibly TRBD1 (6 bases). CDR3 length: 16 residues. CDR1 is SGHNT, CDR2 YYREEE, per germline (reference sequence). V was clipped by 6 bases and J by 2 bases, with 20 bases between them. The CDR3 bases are TGTGCCAGCACCGAGGGAGGGGGGGTACCAAACACTGAAGCTTTCTTT. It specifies CASTEGGGVPNTEAFF.

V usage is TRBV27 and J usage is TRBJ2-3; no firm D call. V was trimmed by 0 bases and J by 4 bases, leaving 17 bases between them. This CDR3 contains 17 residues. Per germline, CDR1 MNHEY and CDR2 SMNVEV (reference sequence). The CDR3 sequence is CASSLSSRPQVPDTQYF. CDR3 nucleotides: TGTGCCAGCAGTTTATCCTCAAGGCCCCAGGTCCCAGATACGCAGTATTTT.

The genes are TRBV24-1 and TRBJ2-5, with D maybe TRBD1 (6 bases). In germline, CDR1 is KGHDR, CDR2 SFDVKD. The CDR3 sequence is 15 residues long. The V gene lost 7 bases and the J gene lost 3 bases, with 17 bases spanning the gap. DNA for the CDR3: TGTGCCACCAGAGCTGCGGATAACAGGGAAGAGACCCAGTACTTC. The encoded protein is CATRAADNREETQYF.

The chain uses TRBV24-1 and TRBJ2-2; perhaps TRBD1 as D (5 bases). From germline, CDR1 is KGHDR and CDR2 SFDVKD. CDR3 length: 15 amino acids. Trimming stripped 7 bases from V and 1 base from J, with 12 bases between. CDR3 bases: TGTGCCACCAGGGCCAGGGCAGGGAACACCGGGGAGCTGTTTTTT. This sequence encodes CATRARAGNTGELFF.

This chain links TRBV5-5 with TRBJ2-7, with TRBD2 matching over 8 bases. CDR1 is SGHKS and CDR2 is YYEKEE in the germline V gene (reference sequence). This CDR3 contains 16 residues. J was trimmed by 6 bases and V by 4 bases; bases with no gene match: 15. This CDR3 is CASSRLNGGELSEQYF. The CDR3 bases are TGTGCCAGCAGCCGACTAAACGGGGGGGAATTGTCCGAGCAGTACTTC.

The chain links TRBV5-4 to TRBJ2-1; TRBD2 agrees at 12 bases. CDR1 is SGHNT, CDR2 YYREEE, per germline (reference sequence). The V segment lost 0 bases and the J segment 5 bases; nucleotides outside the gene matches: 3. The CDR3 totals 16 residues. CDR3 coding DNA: TGTGCCAGCAGCTTGGGGGGACTAGCGGGCCACAATGAGCAGTTCTTC. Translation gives CASSLGGLAGHNEQFF.

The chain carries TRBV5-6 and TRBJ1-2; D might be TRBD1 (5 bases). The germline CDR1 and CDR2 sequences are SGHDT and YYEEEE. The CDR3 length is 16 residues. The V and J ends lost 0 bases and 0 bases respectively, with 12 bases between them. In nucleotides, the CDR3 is TGTGCCAGCAGCTTGGCGGGGGACGGAACTAACTATGGCTACACCTTC. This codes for CASSLAGDGTNYGYTF. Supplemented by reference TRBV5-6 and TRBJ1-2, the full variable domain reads DAGVTQSPTHLIKTRGQQVTLRCSPKSGHDTVSWYQQALGQGPQFIFQYYEEEERQRGNFPDRFSGHQFPNYSSELNVNALLLGDSALYLCASSLAGDGTNYGYTFGSGTRLTVV.

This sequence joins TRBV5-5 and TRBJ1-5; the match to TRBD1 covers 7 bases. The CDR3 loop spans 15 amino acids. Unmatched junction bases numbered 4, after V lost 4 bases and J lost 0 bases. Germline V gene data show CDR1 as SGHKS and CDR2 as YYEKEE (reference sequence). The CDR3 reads CASSPGTVSNQPQHF. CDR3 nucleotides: TGTGCCAGCAGCCCTGGGACAGTTAGCAATCAGCCCCAGCATTTT.

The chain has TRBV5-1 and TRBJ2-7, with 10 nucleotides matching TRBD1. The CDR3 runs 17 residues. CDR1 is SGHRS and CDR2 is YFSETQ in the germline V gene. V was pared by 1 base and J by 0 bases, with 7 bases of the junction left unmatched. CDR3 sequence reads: CASSLPGQGLPSYEQYF. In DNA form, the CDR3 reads TGCGCCAGCAGCTTGCCGGGACAGGGGCTCCCCTCCTACGAGCAGTACTTC.

CDR3 bases: TGTGCCAGCAGCGATGGGACTCTTTACACCGGGGAGCTGTTTTTT. Translated, it gives CASSDGTLYTGELFF. The chain carries TRBV9 and TRBJ2-2, with D possibly being TRBD2 (6 bases). This CDR3 comprises 15 residues. In germline, CDR1 is SGDLS, CDR2 YYNGEE. V lost 3 bases, J lost 3 bases, and 12 bases lay in between.

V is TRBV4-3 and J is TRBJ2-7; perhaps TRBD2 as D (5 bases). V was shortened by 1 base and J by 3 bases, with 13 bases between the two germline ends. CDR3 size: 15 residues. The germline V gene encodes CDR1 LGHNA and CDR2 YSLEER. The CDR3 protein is CASSQVLAARYEQYF. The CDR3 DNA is TGCGCCAGCAGCCAAGTCCTAGCAGCCCGCTACGAGCAGTACTTC.

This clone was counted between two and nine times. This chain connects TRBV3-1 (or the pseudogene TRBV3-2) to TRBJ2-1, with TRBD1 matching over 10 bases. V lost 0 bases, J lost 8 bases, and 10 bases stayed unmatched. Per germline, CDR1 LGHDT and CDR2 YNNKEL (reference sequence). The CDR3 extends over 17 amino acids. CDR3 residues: CASSQDVRDRGWDEQFF. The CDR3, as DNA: TGTGCCAGCAGCCAAGATGTACGGGACAGGGGTTGGGATGAGCAGTTCTTC.

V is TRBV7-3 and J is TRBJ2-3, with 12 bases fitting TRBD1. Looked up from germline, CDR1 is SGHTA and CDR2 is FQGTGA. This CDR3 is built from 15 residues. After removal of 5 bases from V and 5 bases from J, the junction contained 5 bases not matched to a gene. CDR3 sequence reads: CASSTGTGGEDTQYF. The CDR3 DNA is TGTGCCAGCAGCACTGGGACAGGGGGCGAAGATACGCAGTATTTT.

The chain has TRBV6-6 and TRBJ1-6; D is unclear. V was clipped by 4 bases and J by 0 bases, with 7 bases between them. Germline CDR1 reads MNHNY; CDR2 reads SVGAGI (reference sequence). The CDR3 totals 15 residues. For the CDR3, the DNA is TGTGCCAGCAGTTCCAGCGCCTCCTATAATTCACCCCTCCACTTT. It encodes CASSSSASYNSPLHF.

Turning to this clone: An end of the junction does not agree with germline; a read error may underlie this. The CDR3 sequence: CASSPMPLRLAGGQEAQYF. The CDR3 bases are TGTGCCAGCAGTCCAATGCCCCTAAGACTAGCGGGGGGACAAGAGGCCCAGTACTTC. The chain uses TRBV6-2 or TRBV6-3 and TRBJ2-5; 13 bases line up with TRBD2. CDR1 and CDR2 from the germline V gene are MNHEY and SVGEGT. This CDR3 spans 19 amino acids.

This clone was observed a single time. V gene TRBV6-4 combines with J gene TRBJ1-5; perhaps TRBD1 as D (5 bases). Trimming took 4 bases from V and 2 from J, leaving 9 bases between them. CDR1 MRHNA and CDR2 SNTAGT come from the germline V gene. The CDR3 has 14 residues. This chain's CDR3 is CASSAGGGNQPQHF. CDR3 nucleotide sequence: TGTGCCAGCAGTGCTGGGGGGGGCAATCAGCCCCAGCATTTT.

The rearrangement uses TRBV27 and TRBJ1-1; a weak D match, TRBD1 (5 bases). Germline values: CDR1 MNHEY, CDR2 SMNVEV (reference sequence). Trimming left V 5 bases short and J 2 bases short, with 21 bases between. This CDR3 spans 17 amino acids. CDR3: CASSPFVYGAGNTEAFF. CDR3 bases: TGTGCCAGCAGTCCGTTTGTGTATGGGGCTGGAAACACTGAAGCTTTCTTT.

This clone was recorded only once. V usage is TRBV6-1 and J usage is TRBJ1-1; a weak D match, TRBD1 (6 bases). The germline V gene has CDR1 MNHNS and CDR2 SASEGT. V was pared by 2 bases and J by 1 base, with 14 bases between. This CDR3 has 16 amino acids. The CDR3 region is CASSELPPGANTEAFF. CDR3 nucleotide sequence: TGTGCCAGCAGTGAACTCCCCCCAGGGGCGAACACTGAAGCTTTCTTT.

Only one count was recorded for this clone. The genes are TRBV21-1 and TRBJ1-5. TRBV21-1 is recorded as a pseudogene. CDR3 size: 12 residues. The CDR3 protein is CASIRGGQPQHF. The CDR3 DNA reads TGTGCCAGCATACGGGGGGGGCAGCCCCAGCATTTT.

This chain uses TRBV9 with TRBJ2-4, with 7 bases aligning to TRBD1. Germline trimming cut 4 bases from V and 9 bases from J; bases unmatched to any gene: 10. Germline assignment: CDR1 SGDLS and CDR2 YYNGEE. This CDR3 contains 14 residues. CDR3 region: CASSPRQGLAIQYF. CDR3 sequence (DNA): TGTGCCAGCAGCCCCCGACAGGGTTTGGCCATTCAGTACTTC.

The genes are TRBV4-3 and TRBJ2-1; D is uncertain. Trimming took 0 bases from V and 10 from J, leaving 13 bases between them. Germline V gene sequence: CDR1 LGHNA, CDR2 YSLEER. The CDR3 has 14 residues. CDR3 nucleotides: TGCGCCAGCAGCCAAGATCTGGGCTCCCGGGAGCAGTTCTTC. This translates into CASSQDLGSREQFF.

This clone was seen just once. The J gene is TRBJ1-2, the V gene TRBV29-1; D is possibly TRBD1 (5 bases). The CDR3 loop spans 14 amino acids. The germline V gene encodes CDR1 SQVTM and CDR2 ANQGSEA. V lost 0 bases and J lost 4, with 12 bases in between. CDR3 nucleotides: TGCAGCGTTGAAGATCCGGGGGACGGCTATGGCTACACCTTC. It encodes CSVEDPGDGYGYTF.

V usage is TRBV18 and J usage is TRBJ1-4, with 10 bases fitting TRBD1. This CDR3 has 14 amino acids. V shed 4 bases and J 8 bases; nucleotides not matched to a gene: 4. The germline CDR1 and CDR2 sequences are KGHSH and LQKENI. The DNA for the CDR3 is TGTGCCAGCTCACGACAGGGGGCGAGGGAAAAACTGTTTTTT. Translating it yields CASSRQGAREKLFF.

The CDR3 DNA sequence: TGTGCCAGCAGCTTCGCTGCAGGGGGAACTGAAGCTTTCTTT. Translated, it gives CASSFAAGGTEAFF. The gene calls are TRBV7-9 and TRBJ1-1; TRBD1 matches 7 bases. The length of the CDR3 is 14 residues. The germline V gene encodes CDR1 SEHNR and CDR2 FQNEAQ (reference sequence). The V and J ends lost 3 bases and 5 bases, in that order; junction bases with no gene match: 6.